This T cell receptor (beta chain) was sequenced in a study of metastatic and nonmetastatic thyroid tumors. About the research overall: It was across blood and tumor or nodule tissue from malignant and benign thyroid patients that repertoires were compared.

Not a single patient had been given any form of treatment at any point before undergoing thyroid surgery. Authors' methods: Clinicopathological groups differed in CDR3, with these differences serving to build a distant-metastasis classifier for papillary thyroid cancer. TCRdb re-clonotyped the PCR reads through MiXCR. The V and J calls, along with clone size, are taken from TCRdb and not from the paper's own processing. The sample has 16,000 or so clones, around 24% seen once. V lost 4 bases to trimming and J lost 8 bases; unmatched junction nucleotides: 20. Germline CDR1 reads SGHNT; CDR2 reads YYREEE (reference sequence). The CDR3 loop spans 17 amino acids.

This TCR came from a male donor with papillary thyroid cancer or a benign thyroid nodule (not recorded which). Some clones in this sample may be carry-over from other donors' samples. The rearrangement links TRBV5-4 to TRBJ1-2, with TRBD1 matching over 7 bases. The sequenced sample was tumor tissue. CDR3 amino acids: CASSLDAGQVPPGGYTF. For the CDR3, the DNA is TGTGCCAGCAGCCTGGATGCAGGACAGGTCCCACCAGGAGGCTACACCTTC. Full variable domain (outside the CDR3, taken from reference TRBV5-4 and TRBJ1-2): ETGVTQSPTHLIKTRGQQVTLRCSSQSGHNTVSWYQQALGQGPQFIFQYYREEENGRGNFPPRFSGLQFPNYSSELNVNALELDDSALYLCASSLDAGQVPPGGYTFGSGTRLTVV.